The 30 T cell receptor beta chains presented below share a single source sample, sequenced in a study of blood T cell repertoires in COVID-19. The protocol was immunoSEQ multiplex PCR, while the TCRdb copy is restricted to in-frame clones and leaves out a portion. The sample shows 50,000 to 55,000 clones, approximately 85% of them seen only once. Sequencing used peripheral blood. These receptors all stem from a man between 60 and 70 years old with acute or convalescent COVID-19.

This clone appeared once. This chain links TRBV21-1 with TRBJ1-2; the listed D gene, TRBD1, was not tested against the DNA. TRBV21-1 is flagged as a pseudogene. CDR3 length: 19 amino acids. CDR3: CASSKFRRDRVKVDYGYTF. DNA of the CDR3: TGTGCCAGCAGCAAATTTCGTCGCGACAGGGTAAAGGTAGACTATGGCTACACCTTC.

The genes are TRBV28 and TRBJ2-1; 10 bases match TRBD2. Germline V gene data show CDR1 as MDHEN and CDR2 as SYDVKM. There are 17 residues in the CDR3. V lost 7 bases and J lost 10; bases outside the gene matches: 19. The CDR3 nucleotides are TGTGCCAGCACCCCCTTATTTGGTCTAGCGGGAGTTCGAGAGCAGTTCTTC. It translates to CASTPLFGLAGVREQFF.

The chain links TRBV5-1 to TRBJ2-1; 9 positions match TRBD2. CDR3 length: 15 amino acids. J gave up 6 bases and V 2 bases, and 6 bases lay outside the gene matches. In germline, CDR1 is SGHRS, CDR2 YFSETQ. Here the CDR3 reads CASSFSGSLGNEQFF. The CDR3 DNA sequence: TGCGCCAGCAGCTTTAGCGGGAGTCTGGGCAATGAGCAGTTCTTC.

The CDR3 sequence is CASSRSTGTGGGELFF. CDR3 nucleotides: TGTGCCAGCAGCCGTTCGACAGGGACAGGGGGTGGAGAACTGTTTTTT. The V call is TRBV14, the J call TRBJ1-4; TRBD1 matches at 11 bases. V was clipped by 4 bases and J by 12 bases; unmatched bases: 13. The CDR3 spans 16 residues. CDR1 and CDR2 from the germline V gene are SGHDN and FVKESK.

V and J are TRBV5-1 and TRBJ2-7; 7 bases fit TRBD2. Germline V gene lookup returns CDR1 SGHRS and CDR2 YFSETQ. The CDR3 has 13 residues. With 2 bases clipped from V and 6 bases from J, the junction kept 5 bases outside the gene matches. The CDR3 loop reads CASSFGLVAEQYF. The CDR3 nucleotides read TGCGCCAGCAGCTTCGGACTAGTTGCCGAGCAGTACTTC.

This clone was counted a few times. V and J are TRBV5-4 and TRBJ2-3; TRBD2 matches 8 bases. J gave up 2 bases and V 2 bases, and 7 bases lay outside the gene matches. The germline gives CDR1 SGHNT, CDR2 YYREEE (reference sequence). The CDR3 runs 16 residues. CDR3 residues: CASSFGLAPSTDTQYF. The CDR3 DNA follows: TGTGCCAGCAGCTTCGGACTAGCCCCATCCACAGATACGCAGTATTTT. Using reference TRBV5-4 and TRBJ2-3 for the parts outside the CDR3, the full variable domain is ETGVTQSPTHLIKTRGQQVTLRCSSQSGHNTVSWYQQALGQGPQFIFQYYREEENGRGNFPPRFSGLQFPNYSSELNVNALELDDSALYLCASSFGLAPSTDTQYFGPGTRLTVL.

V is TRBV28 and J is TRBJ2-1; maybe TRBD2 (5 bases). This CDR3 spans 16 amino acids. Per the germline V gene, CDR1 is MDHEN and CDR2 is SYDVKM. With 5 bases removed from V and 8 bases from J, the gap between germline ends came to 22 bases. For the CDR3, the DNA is TGTGCCAGCAGTCCCTCCGATGAGGGAGAGGAGGATGAGCAGTTCTTC. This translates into CASSPSDEGEEDEQFF.

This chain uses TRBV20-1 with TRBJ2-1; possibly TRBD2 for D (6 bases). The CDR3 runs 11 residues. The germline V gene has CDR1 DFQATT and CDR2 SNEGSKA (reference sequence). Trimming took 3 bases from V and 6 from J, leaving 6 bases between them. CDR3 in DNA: TGCAGTGCTAGGCGGGGCAATGAGCAGTTCTTC. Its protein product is CSARRGNEQFF.

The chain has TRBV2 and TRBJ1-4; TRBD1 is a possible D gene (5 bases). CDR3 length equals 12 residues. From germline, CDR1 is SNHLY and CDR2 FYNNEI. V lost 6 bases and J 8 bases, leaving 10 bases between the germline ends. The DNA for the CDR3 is TGTGCCAGCAGGCCACAGGCAGAAAAACTGTTTTTT. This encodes CASRPQAEKLFF.

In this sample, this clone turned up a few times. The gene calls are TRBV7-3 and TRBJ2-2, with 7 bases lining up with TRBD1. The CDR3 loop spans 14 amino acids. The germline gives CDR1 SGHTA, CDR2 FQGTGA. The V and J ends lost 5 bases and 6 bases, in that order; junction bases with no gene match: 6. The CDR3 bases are TGTGCCAGCAGCCGACAGGGTGAGGCCGGGGAGCTGTTTTTT. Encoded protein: CASSRQGEAGELFF.

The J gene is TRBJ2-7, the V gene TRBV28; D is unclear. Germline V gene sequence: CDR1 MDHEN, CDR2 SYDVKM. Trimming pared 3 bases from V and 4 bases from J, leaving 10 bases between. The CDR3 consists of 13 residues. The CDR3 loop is CASSLVMRYEQYF. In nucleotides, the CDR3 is TGTGCCAGCAGTTTGGTCATGCGATACGAGCAGTACTTC.

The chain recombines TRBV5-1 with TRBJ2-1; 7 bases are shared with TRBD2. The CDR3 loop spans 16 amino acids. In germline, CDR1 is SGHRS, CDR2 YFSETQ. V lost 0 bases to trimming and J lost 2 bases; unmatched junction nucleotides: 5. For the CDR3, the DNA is TGCGCCAGCAGCTTGGATCCGGCGGGAGCCTACAATGAGCAGTTCTTC. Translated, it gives CASSLDPAGAYNEQFF. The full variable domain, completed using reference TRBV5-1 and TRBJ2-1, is KAGVTQTPRYLIKTRGQQVTLSCSPISGHRSVSWYQQTPGQGLQFLFEYFSETQRNKGNFPGRFSGRQFSNSRSEMNVSTLELGDSALYLCASSLDPAGAYNEQFFGPGTRLTVL.

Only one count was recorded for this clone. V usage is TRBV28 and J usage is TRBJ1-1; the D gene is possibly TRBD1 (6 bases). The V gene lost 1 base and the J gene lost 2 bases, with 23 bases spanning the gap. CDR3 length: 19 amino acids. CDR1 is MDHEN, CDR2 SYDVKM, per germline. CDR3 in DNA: TGTGCCAGCAGTTTATTAGGGGGACCGGGGCGTCTAGGAAACACTGAAGCTTTCTTT. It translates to CASSLLGGPGRLGNTEAFF.

DNA for the CDR3: TGTGCCAGCAGTTTTATGAGGGAAAGCGGGGAGCTGTTTTTT. Translating gives CASSFMRESGELFF. The J gene is TRBJ2-2, the V gene TRBV27; D might be TRBD2 (5 bases). V lost 3 bases and J lost 7, with 12 bases in between. In germline, CDR1 is MNHEY, CDR2 SMNVEV (reference sequence). This CDR3 spans 14 amino acids.

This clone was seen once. CDR3: CASSIARSNSNQPQHF. In DNA form, the CDR3 reads TGTGCCAGTAGTATAGCTCGATCTAATAGCAATCAGCCCCAGCATTTT. The chain uses TRBV19 and TRBJ1-5, with D unclear. The germline CDR1 and CDR2 sequences are LNHDA and SQIVND (reference sequence). Trimming shortened V by 1 base and J by 0 bases, and 10 bases separated the two germline ends. The CDR3 is made up of 16 amino acids.

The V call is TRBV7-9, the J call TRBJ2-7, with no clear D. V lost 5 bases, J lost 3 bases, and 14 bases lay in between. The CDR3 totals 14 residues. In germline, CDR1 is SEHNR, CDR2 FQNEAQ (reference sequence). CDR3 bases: TGTGCCAGCAGCGGTGAACAGAGTGTCTACGAGCAGTACTTC. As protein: CASSGEQSVYEQYF.

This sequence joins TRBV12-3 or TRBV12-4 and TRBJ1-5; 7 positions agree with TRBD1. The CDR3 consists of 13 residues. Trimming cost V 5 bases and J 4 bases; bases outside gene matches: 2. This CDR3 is CASSHRGNQPQHF. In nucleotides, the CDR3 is TGTGCCAGCAGTCACAGGGGAAATCAGCCCCAGCATTTT.

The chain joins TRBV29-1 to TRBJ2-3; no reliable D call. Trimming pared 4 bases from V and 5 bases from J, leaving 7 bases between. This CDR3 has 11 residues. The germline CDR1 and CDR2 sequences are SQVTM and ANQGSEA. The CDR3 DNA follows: TGCAGCGTTGGACTCTTAGATACGCAGTATTTT. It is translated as CSVGLLDTQYF.

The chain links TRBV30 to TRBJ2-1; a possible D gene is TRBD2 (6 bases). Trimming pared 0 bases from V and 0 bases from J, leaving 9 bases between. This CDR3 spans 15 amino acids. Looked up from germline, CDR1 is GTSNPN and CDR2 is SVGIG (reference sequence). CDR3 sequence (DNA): TGTGCCTGGAGTGTACTGGGGGGCTCCTACAATGAGCAGTTCTTC. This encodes CAWSVLGGSYNEQFF.

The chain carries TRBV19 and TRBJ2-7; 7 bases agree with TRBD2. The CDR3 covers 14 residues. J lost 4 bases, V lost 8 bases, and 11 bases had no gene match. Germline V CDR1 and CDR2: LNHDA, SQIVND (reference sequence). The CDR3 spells CASGFGRGGYEQYF. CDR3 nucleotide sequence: TGTGCCAGTGGCTTTGGGAGGGGTGGATACGAGCAGTACTTC.

CDR3 sequence (DNA): TGTGCCAGCAGTAGTCAGCGGGCAAGAGAGCAGTACTTC. Its translation is CASSSQRAREQYF. The gene calls are TRBV28 and TRBJ2-7, with D possibly TRBD2 on 6 matching bases. Germline V gene data show CDR1 as MDHEN and CDR2 as SYDVKM. The CDR3 totals 13 residues. Between the trimmed V and J ends, which lost 5 bases and 7 bases, there was a span of 15 bases.

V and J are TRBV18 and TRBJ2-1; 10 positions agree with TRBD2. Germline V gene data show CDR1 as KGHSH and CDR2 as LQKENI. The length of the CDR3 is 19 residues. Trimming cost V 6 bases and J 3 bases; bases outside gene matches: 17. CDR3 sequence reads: CASSPYMQASGSYYNEQFF. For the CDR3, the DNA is TGTGCCAGCTCGCCATACATGCAGGCTAGCGGGAGTTACTACAATGAGCAGTTCTTC.

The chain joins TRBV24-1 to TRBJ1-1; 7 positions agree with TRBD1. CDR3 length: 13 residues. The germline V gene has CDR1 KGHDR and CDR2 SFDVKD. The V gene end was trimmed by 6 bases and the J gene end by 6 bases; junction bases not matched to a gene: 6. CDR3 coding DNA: TGTGCCACCAGTACTCACAGGGGCCCTGAAGCTTTCTTT. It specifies CATSTHRGPEAFF.

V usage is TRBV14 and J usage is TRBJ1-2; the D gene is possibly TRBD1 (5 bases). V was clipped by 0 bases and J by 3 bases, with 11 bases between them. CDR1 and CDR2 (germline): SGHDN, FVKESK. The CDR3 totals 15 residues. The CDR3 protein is CASSQDPGGDYGYTF. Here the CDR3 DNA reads TGTGCCAGCAGCCAAGATCCCGGGGGAGACTATGGCTACACCTTC.

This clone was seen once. The CDR3 nucleotides read TGCGCCAGCAGCTTGGTGGGGCTGAACTACGAGCAGTACTTC. It specifies CASSLVGLNYEQYF. The chain employs TRBV5-1 and TRBJ2-7; maybe TRBD1 (5 bases). The CDR3 covers 14 residues. Trimming cost V 0 bases and J 3 bases, with 10 bases left between them. CDR1 and CDR2 from the germline V gene are SGHRS and YFSETQ.

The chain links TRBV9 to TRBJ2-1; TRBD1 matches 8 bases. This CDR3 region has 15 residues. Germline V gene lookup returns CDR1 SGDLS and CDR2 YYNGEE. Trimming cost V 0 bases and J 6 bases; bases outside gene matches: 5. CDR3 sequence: CASSVGTGGGNEQFF. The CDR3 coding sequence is TGTGCCAGCAGCGTAGGCACAGGGGGAGGCAATGAGCAGTTCTTC. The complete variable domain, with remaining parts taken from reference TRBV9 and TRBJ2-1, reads DSGVTQTPKHLITATGQRVTLRCSPRSGDLSVYWYQQSLDQGLQFLIQYYNGEERAKGNILERFSAQQFPDLHSELNLSSLELGDSALYFCASSVGTGGGNEQFFGPGTRLTVL.

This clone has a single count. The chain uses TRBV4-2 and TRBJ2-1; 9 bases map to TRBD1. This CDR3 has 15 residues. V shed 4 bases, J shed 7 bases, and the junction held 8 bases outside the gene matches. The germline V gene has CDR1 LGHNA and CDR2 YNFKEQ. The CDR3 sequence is CASSPGTGNGNEQFF. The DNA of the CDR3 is TGTGCCAGCAGCCCTGGGACAGGGAATGGGAATGAGCAGTTCTTC.

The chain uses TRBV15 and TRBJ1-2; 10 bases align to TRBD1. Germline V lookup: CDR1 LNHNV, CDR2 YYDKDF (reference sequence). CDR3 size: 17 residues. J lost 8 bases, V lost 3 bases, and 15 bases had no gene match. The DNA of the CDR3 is TGTGCCACCAGCAGGCGTTCTGAGACAGGGGGCCGGTCAGGCTACACCTTC. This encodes CATSRRSETGGRSGYTF.

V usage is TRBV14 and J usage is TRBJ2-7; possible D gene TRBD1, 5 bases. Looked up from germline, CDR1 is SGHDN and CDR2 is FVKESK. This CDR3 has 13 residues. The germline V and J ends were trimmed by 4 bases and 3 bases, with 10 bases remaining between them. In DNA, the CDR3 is TGTGCCAGCAGCCCAGTAGACAGCTACGAGCAGTACTTC. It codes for CASSPVDSYEQYF. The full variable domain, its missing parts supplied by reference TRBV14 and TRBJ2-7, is EAGVTQFPSHSVIEKGQTVTLRCDPISGHDNLYWYRRVMGKEIKFLLHFVKESKQDESGMPNNRFLAERTGGTYSTLKVQPAELEDSGVYFCASSPVDSYEQYFGPGTRLTVT.

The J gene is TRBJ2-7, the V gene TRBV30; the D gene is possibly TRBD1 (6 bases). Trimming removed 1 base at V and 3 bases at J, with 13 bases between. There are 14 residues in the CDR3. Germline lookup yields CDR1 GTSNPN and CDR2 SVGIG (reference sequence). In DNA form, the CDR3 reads TGTGCCTGGAGTGAGGGGCAGGGGCTCTACGAGCAGTACTTC. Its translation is CAWSEGQGLYEQYF.